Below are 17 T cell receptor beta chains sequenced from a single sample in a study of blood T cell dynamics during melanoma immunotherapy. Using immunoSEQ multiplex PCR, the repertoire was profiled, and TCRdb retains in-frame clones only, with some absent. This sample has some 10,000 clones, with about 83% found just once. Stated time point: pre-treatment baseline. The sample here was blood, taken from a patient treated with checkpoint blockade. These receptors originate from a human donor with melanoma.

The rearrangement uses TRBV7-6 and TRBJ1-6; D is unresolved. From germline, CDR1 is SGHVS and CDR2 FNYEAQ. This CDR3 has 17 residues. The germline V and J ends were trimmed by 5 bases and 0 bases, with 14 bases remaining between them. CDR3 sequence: CASSPEATSSYNSPLHF. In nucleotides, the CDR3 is TGTGCCAGCAGCCCGGAGGCAACGAGCTCCTATAATTCACCCCTCCACTTT.

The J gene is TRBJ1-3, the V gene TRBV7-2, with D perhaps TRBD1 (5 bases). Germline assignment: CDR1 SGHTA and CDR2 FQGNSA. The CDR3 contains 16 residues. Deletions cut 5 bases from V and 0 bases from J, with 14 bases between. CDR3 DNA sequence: TGTGCCAGCAGCGCCCAGTGGGGCCTCTCTGGAAACACCATATATTTT. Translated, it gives CASSAQWGLSGNTIYF.

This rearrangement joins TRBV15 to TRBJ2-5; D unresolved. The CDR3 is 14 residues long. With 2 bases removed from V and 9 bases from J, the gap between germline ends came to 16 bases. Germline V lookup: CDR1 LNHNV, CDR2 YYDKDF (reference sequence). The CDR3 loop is CATSRPSDGEAQYF. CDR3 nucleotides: TGTGCCACCAGCAGACCCTCAGATGGTGAGGCCCAGTACTTC.

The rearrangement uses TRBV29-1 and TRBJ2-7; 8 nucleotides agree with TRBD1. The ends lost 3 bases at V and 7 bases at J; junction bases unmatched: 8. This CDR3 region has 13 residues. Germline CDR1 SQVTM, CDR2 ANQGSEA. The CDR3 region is CSVDRQGSGEQYF. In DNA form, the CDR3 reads TGCAGCGTTGATAGACAGGGGAGCGGAGAGCAGTACTTC.

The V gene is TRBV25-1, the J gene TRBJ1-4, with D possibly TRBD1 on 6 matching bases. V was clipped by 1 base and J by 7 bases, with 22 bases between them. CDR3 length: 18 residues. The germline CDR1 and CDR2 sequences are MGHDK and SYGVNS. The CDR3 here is CASSESGVLQGWGEKLFF. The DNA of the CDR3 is TGTGCCAGCAGTGAATCGGGGGTACTACAGGGTTGGGGTGAAAAACTGTTTTTT.

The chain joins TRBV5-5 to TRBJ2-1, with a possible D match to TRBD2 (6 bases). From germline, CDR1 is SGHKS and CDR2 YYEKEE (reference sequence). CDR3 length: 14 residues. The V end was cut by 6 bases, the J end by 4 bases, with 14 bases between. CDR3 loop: CASTPGAGYNEQFF. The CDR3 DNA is TGTGCCAGCACCCCGGGCGCGGGGTACAATGAGCAGTTCTTC. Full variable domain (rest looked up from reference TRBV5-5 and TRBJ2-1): DAGVTQSPTHLIKTRGQQVTLRCSPISGHKSVSWYQQVLGQGPQFIFQYYEKEERGRGNFPDRFSARQFPNYSSELNVNALLLGDSALYLCASTPGAGYNEQFFGPGTRLTVL.

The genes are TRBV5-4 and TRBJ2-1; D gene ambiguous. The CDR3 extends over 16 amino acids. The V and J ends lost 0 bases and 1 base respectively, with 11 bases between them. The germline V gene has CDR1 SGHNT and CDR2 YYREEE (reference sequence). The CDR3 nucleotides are TGTGCCAGCAGCTTGGGTGCTCCTGGTTCCTACAATGAGCAGTTCTTC. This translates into CASSLGAPGSYNEQFF.

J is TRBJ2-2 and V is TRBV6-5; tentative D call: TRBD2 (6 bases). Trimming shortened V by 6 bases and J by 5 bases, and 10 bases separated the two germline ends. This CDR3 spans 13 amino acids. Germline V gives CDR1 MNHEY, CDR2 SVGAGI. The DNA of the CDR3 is TGTGCCAGCAGCTACGGGAGTACCGGGGAGCTGTTTTTT. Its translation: CASSYGSTGELFF.

For the CDR3, the DNA is TGTGCCTGGAGTGAGAGACTAGCCCCCAATCAGCCCCAGCATTTT. Translated, it gives CAWSERLAPNQPQHF. V usage is TRBV30 and J usage is TRBJ1-5; D uncertain. This CDR3 is built from 15 residues. V dropped 1 base and J dropped 3 bases, with 13 bases sitting between them. CDR1 and CDR2 (germline): GTSNPN, SVGIG (reference sequence).

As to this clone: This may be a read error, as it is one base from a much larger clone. CDR3 nucleotides: TGTGCCAGCAGCCAAGGACAGGGGACTTGGTACGAGCAGTACTTC. Its protein product is CASSQGQGTWYEQYF. The V and J genes are TRBV5-4 and TRBJ2-7; 9 positions match TRBD1. The CDR3 runs 15 residues. Germline CDR1 and CDR2: SGHNT and YYREEE (reference sequence). The V gene end was trimmed by 4 bases and the J gene end by 4 bases; junction bases not matched to a gene: 9.

The CDR3 region is CASSRGPMGEKLFF. The CDR3 DNA reads TGTGCCAGTAGTAGGGGCCCTATGGGTGAAAAACTGTTTTTT. The chain links TRBV19 to TRBJ1-4, with a possible D match to TRBD1 (5 bases). The CDR3 is made up of 14 amino acids. Germline V gene data show CDR1 as LNHDA and CDR2 as SQIVND (reference sequence). V was pared by 4 bases and J by 7 bases, with 13 bases between. The full variable domain, its missing parts supplied by reference TRBV19 and TRBJ1-4, is DGGITQSPKYLFRKEGQNVTLSCEQNLNHDAMYWYRQDPGQGLRLIYYSQIVNDFQKGDIAEGYSVSREKKESFPLTVTSAQKNPTAFYLCASSRGPMGEKLFFGSGTQLSVL.

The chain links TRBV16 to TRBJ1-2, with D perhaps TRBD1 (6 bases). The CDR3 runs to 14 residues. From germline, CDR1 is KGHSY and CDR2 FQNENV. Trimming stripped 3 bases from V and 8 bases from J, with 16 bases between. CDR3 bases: TGTGCCAGCAGCCAGATGGGTGAAGGGGGAGGCTACACCTTC. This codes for CASSQMGEGGGYTF. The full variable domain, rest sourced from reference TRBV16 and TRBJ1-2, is GEEVAQTPKHLVRGEGQKAKLYCAPIKGHSYVFWYQQVLKNEFKFLISFQNENVFDETGMPKERFSAKCLPNSPCSLEIQATKLEDSAVYFCASSQMGEGGGYTFGSGTRLTVV.

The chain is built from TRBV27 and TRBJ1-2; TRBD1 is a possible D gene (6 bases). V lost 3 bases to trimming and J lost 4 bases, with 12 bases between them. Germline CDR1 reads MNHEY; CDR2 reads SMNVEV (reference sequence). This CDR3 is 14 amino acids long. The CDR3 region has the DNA TGTGCCAGCAGTTTCCAATCAGGGGCCTATGGCTACACCTTC. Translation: CASSFQSGAYGYTF.

In DNA, the CDR3 is TGTGCCAGCAGTTACGACAGGGACGGTTCACCCCTCCACTTT. It codes for CASSYDRDGSPLHF. This chain joins TRBV7-9 and TRBJ1-6, with TRBD1 identical over 7 bases. The CDR3 contains 14 residues. V shed 6 bases and J 9 bases; nucleotides not matched to a gene: 8. CDR1 SEHNR and CDR2 FQNEAQ come from the germline V gene (reference sequence). The full variable domain, in which reference TRBV7-9 and TRBJ1-6 provide the parts outside the CDR3, is DTGVSQNPRHKITKRGQNVTFRCDPISEHNRLYWYRQTLGQGPEFLTYFQNEAQLEKSRLLSDRFSAERPKGSFSTLEIQRTEQGDSAMYLCASSYDRDGSPLHFGNGTRLTVT.

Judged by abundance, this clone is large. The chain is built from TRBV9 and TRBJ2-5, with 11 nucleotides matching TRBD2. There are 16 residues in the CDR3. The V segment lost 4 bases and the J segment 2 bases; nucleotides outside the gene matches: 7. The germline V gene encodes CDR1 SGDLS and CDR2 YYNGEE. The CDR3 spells CASSSRTSGYQETQYF. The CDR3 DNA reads TGTGCCAGCAGCTCGCGGACTAGCGGGTATCAAGAGACCCAGTACTTC.

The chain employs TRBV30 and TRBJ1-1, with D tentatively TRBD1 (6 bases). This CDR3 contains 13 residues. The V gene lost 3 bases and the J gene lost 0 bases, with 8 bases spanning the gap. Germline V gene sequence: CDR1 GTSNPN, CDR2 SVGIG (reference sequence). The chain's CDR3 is CAWRDSLNTEAFF. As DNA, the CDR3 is TGTGCCTGGAGGGACAGTCTGAACACTGAAGCTTTCTTT.

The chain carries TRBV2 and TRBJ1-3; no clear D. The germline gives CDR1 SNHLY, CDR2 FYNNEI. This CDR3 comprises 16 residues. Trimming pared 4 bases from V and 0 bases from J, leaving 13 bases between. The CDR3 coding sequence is TGTGCCAGCAGTGTTGGAGCCAGCAGCTCTGGAAACACCATATATTTT. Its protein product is CASSVGASSSGNTIYF.